The clone carrying this T cell receptor (beta chain) appeared many times. The antigen is undetermined. Naive CD8 T cell sorting was performed on the CD8+CD4-CCR7+CD45RA+ phenotype. The data originate from a study of molecular identifiers for immune sequencing clone quantification. Whole-study context: Five aliquots were made in replicates from the RNA of 20,000 or 100,000 naive CD8 cells, and four were sequenced. Findings and limits, study-wide: Because of identical TCR molecules sharing a barcode, sizes of highly expanded clones could be underestimated.

Making the bulk TCR libraries relied on previously described methods and listed TCR primers. TCRdb used MiXCR to reprocess the PCR reads, holding one entry per CDR3 protein. The table records 88,000 or so distinct CDR3 sequences, roughly 21% of them present only once. The CDR3 totals 16 residues. CDR1 is MDHEN and CDR2 is SYDVKM in the germline V gene. V shed 5 bases, J shed 5 bases, and the junction held 10 bases outside the gene matches. Input material: naive CD8+ T cells from blood, with Jurkat cell RNA spiked in. Subset described: FACS-sorted CD8+CD4-CCR7+CD45RA+ naive T cells. This receptor was identified in a human donor in good health. Some libraries in this study had Jurkat cell RNA spiked in. V is TRBV28 and J is TRBJ2-2; 8 positions match TRBD1. In DNA form, the CDR3 reads TGTGCCAGCAGTCTCTCAGACAGGGGATGGACCGGGGAGCTGTTTTTT. This codes for CASSLSDRGWTGELFF.